This T cell receptor (beta chain) stems from a study of graft-versus-host responses after intestinal transplantation. The wider study: Anti-thymocyte globulin served as induction for all recipients, who then took tacrolimus and steroids for roughly 3 years.

As regards this clone: The antigen is unknown.

Generated by immunoSEQ multiplex PCR, the TCRdb table keeps only in-frame clones and is missing some. The sample records roughly 25,000 clones, approximately 78% being singletons. The V end lost 3 bases, the J end lost 4 bases, and 16 bases lay between the germline ends. The CDR3 contains 16 residues. Germline V CDR1 and CDR2: LNHDA, SQIVND (reference sequence). Notes on the study in general: Those patients showing graft-donor T cell macrochimerism displayed high graft-versus-host to host-versus-graft clonal ratios in allografts.

Here the sequenced sample was unstimulated CD8+ T cells sorted from spleen or lymph node cells, taken before transplant. This TCR was sampled from a human donor who was the organ donor for an intestinal transplant. The chain employs TRBV19 and TRBJ1-5; D possibly corresponds to TRBD1 (5 bases). CDR3 DNA: TGTGCCAGTAGTATCGGGAAGGGGAAATATAATCAGCCCCAGCATTTT. It codes for CASSIGKGKYNQPQHF.